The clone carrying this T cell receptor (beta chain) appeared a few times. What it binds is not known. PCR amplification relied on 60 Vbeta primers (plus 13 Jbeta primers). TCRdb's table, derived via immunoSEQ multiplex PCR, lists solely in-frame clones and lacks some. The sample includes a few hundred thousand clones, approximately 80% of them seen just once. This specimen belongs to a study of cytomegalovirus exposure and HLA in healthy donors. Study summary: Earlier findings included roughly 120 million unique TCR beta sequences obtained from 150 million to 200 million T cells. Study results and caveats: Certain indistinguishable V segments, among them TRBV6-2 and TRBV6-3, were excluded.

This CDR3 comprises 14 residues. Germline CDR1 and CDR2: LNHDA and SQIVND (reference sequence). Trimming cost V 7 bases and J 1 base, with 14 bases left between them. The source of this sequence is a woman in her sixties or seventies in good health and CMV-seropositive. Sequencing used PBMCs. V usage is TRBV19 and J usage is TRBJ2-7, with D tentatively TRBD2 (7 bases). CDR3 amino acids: CASKRDTSSYEQYF. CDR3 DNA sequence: TGTGCCAGTAAGCGGGACACCAGTTCCTACGAGCAGTACTTC. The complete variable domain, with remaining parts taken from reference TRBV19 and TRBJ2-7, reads DGGITQSPKYLFRKEGQNVTLSCEQNLNHDAMYWYRQDPGQGLRLIYYSQIVNDFQKGDIAEGYSVSREKKESFPLTVTSAQKNPTAFYLCASKRDTSSYEQYFGPGTRLTVT.